The 15 T cell receptor beta chains below come from one sample, sequenced in a study of blood T cell repertoires in COVID-19. The protocol was immunoSEQ multiplex PCR, while the TCRdb copy is restricted to in-frame clones and leaves out a portion. The sample contains roughly 100,000 clones, about 85% of which appear only once. The sample consisted of peripheral blood. All receptors come from a middle-aged man with acute or convalescent COVID-19.

The J gene is TRBJ1-1, the V gene TRBV7-9; D is ambiguous. With 1 base removed from V and 4 bases from J, the gap between germline ends came to 10 bases. Germline CDR1 reads SEHNR; CDR2 reads FQNEAQ (reference sequence). The CDR3 contains 14 residues. CDR3 sequence reads: CASSLVLEGTEAFF. As DNA, the CDR3 is TGTGCCAGCAGCTTAGTGCTGGAGGGCACTGAAGCTTTCTTT.

The V and J genes are TRBV24-1 and TRBJ1-3; TRBD1 matches at 7 bases. Germline-derived CDR1 and CDR2 are KGHDR and SFDVKD. The V and J ends lost 3 bases and 0 bases, in that order; junction bases with no gene match: 10. This CDR3 is 18 amino acids long. CDR3 coding DNA: TGTGCCACCAGTGATAATCCGCAGGGGGTTCCCTCTGGAAACACCATATATTTT. Its translation is CATSDNPQGVPSGNTIYF.

The chain has TRBV11-3 and TRBJ2-1, with 11 bases aligning to TRBD1. Germline lookup yields CDR1 SGHNT and CDR2 YENEEA. V was pared by 4 bases and J by 7 bases, with 6 bases of the junction left unmatched. There are 15 residues in the CDR3. CDR3 in DNA: TGTGCCAGCAGCTCGCCCGGGACAGGGGGGAATGAGCAGTTCTTC. It codes for CASSSPGTGGNEQFF.

This chain uses TRBV18 with TRBJ2-7; TRBD2 might be the D (7 bases). Germline V gene lookup returns CDR1 KGHSH and CDR2 LQKENI. Trimming took 0 bases from V and 2 from J, leaving 14 bases between them. The CDR3 loop spans 16 amino acids. CDR3 in amino acids: CASSPPGAGVTYEQYF. CDR3 nucleotide sequence: TGTGCCAGCTCACCACCGGGGGCGGGAGTGACCTACGAGCAGTACTTC.

The rearrangement joins TRBV6-2 or TRBV6-3 to TRBJ2-2, with D possibly matching TRBD2 (6 bases). The CDR3 is 17 residues long. The V end lost 6 bases, the J end lost 4 bases, and 21 bases lay between the germline ends. Germline V gene data show CDR1 as MNHEY and CDR2 as SVGEGT. The CDR3 spells CASSRDLPGLTTGELFF. The CDR3 nucleotides read TGTGCCAGCAGCCGGGACCTTCCGGGACTTACCACCGGGGAGCTGTTTTTT.

V is TRBV29-1 and J is TRBJ2-3; TRBD2 is a possible D gene (6 bases). V lost 3 bases and J lost 0, with 7 bases in between. CDR1 is SQVTM, CDR2 ANQGSEA, per germline. The CDR3 loop spans 13 amino acids. The CDR3 protein is CSVEEGSTDTQYF. The CDR3 bases are TGCAGCGTTGAGGAGGGTAGCACAGATACGCAGTATTTT.

This sequence joins TRBV7-3 and TRBJ2-3; 12 positions match TRBD2. Germline-derived CDR1 and CDR2 are SGHTA and FQGTGA. Trimming at V came to 3 bases and at J to 5 bases, leaving 3 bases not matched to a gene. The CDR3 extends over 15 amino acids. CDR3 sequence: CASSFLAGGIDTQYF. The CDR3 nucleotides read TGTGCCAGCAGCTTTCTAGCGGGGGGGATAGATACGCAGTATTTT.

The chain recombines TRBV27 with TRBJ1-5; D gene ambiguous. The CDR3 totals 12 residues. Trimming removed 7 bases from V and 0 bases from J, with 4 bases in between. Germline CDR1 and CDR2: MNHEY and SMNVEV (reference sequence). The CDR3 DNA is TGTGCCAGCATCTCTAGCAATCAGCCCCAGCATTTT. This codes for CASISSNQPQHF.

The chain is built from TRBV11-3 and TRBJ1-2, with 12 bases fitting TRBD1. Germline values: CDR1 SGHNT, CDR2 YENEEA. The J segment lost 4 bases and the V segment lost 5 bases, leaving 5 bases of the junction unmatched. The CDR3 covers 15 residues. CDR3 sequence: CASSPGQGASYGYTF. The CDR3 DNA reads TGTGCCAGCAGCCCGGGACAGGGGGCGAGCTATGGCTACACCTTC.

The chain combines TRBV5-4 with TRBJ1-3; D is uncertain. Trimming shortened V by 2 bases and J by 0 bases, and 12 bases separated the two germline ends. CDR3 length: 16 amino acids. Per germline, CDR1 SGHNT and CDR2 YYREEE (reference sequence). CDR3 bases: TGTGCCAGCAGCTTAGGAGGACCGAGCTCTGGAAACACCATATATTTT. Protein sequence: CASSLGGPSSGNTIYF.

The chain is built from TRBV4-2 and TRBJ1-6, with TRBD1 matching 12 bases. Per the germline V gene, CDR1 is LGHNA and CDR2 is YNFKEQ. The length of the CDR3 is 14 residues. Germline trimming cut 5 bases from V and 10 bases from J; bases unmatched to any gene: 3. This CDR3 reads CASSGTGGQSPLHF. In nucleotides, the CDR3 is TGTGCCAGCAGCGGGACAGGGGGCCAATCACCCCTCCACTTT.

The V gene is TRBV9, the J gene TRBJ1-1; TRBD1 agrees at 12 bases. V was pared by 4 bases and J by 4 bases, with 8 bases of the junction left unmatched. The CDR3 is made up of 16 amino acids. Germline V gene lookup returns CDR1 SGDLS and CDR2 YYNGEE. CDR3 residues: CASSPGQGAPGTEAFF. The CDR3 coding sequence is TGTGCCAGCAGCCCGGGACAGGGGGCGCCGGGCACTGAAGCTTTCTTT.

The DNA for the CDR3 is TGTGCCAGCAGCTATCGGGAGCAGAACACCGGGGAGCTGTTTTTT. Protein sequence: CASSYREQNTGELFF. This chain connects TRBV11-2 to TRBJ2-2; TRBD2 might be the D (6 bases). The V gene's germline CDR1 is SGHAT and CDR2 FQNNGV. This CDR3 spans 15 amino acids. V was trimmed by 4 bases and J by 1 base, leaving 10 bases between them.

This chain joins TRBV11-3 and TRBJ1-1; D is unresolved. The CDR3 totals 11 residues. Germline V gene sequence: CDR1 SGHNT, CDR2 YENEEA. Trimming took off 8 bases at V and 11 bases at J, with 15 bases between the two ends. The DNA of the CDR3 is TGTGCCAGCGGGTGCCGGGAGTCGGCTTTCTTT. It codes for CASGCRESAFF.

This clone was counted once. The V gene is TRBV6-2 or TRBV6-3, the J gene TRBJ1-2; weak D call: TRBD1 (6 bases). Trimming cost V 0 bases and J 2 bases, with 10 bases left between them. Germline V gives CDR1 MNHEY, CDR2 SVGEGT. CDR3 length equals 15 residues. CDR3: CASSYSRTVNYGYTF. CDR3 bases: TGTGCCAGCAGTTACTCACGGACAGTCAACTATGGCTACACCTTC.